This TCR beta chain was observed in a study of molecular identifiers for immune sequencing clone quantification. This clonotype was recorded many times. What it binds is unknown. This CDR3 is 15 amino acids long. CDR1 is MGHRA and CDR2 is YSYEKL in the germline V gene. V was pared by 0 bases and J by 1 base, with 9 bases between. Libraries of naive CD8 cells were prepared from about 20,000 to 1,000,000 sorted cells using 10%, 30% or 50% RNA. Based on a CD8+CD4-CCR7+CD45RA+ profile, naive CD8 T cells were sorted. Bulk TCR library preparation followed previously described methods with listed TCR primers. TCRdb recomputed calls from the PCR reads with MiXCR, one row per CDR3 protein. The data hold approximately 500,000 distinct CDR3 sequences, with about a fifth observed a single time. Overall study results and limits: Beyond 20 RNA copies, clones held over 97% of effector molecules, compared with under 1% in naive cells.

The chain joins TRBV4-1 to TRBJ2-5; D uncertain. Sequencing used naive CD8+ T cells from blood, with Jurkat cell RNA spiked in. Subset here: FACS-sorted CD8+CD4-CCR7+CD45RA+ naive T cells. The clonotype comes from a human donor in good health. Some libraries in this study had Jurkat cell RNA spiked in. The CDR3 sequence: CASSQDPLSQETQYF. The DNA of the CDR3 is TGCGCCAGCAGCCAAGATCCCCTCAGCCAAGAGACCCAGTACTTC.